This TCR beta chain appears in the sequencing data of a study of CD8 T cells in ankylosing spondylitis. Study findings and constraints: Earlier authors reported some of these motif variants in reactive arthritis synovial fluid and blood. The authors reported significant enrichment of disease-linked clones in matched ankylosing spondylitis synovial fluid. About 8 highly homologous variants formed a TCR beta motif that appeared characteristic of ankylosing spondylitis blood. Disease-linked clones were CD8+ and relatively rare in peripheral blood.

About this clonotype itself: The antigen is not known.

The J segment lost 7 bases and the V segment lost 2 bases, leaving 7 bases of the junction unmatched. Germline-derived CDR1 and CDR2 are MNHEY and SVGAGI. The CDR3 totals 15 residues. With molecular barcodes, quantitative 5'-RACE was used to make the TCR beta libraries. TCRdb re-analysed the 5' RACE reads in MiXCR, keeping a single row per CDR3 protein. The data contain around 430,000 distinct CDR3 sequences, about a sixth of them seen just once; the ten biggest clones take up 1%. The clonotype was recovered from a male donor with ankylosing spondylitis. The rearrangement joins TRBV6-5 to TRBJ2-1, with 8 bases aligning to TRBD2. The specimen was blood, either unsorted or a sorted T cell fraction (not recorded which). CDR3 sequence (DNA): TGTGCCAGCAGTTACGGGGTAGCGGGGCGGAATGAGCAGTTCTTC. Amino acids: CASSYGVAGRNEQFF.